Each of the 11 T cell receptor beta chains below was sequenced from the same sample in a study of siplizumab effects on memory and regulatory T cells. Data came from immunoSEQ multiplex PCR; TCRdb stores just in-frame clones and leaves some out. Of around 100,000 clones listed, approximately 94% are singletons. What was sequenced was non-Treg CD4+ T cells sorted from blood. The origin of the receptors is a human donor in good health.

As to this clone: One end of the junction varies from germline; a read error may be responsible. Other DNA sequences in this sample translate to the same CDR3. The chain is built from TRBV6-5 and TRBJ1-1, with unresolved D. The CDR3 length is 15 residues. Looked up from germline, CDR1 is MNHEY and CDR2 is SVGAGI. CDR3 nucleotide sequence: TGTGCCAGTAGTTACCTGGGTCGCTTGAACACTGAAGCTTTCTTT. Amino acids: CASSYLGRLNTEAFF.

J is TRBJ2-7 and V is TRBV5-8; no clear D gene. V lost 3 bases to trimming and J lost 5 bases, with 6 bases between them. CDR3 length: 11 amino acids. The germline V gene has CDR1 SGHTS and CDR2 YDEGEE. The CDR3 region has the DNA TGTGCCAGCAGCTCCCATGACGAGCAGTACTTC. Translated, it gives CASSSHDEQYF.

CDR3 bases: TGTGCCAGCAGCTCGGGACTAGCGAGCTACAATGAGCAGTTCTTC. As protein: CASSSGLASYNEQFF. The chain couples TRBV11-2 to TRBJ2-1; 10 bases align to TRBD2. The trim removed 4 bases at V and 3 bases at J, leaving 3 bases unmatched. Per the germline V gene, CDR1 is SGHAT and CDR2 is FQNNGV. The length of the CDR3 is 15 residues. The entire variable domain, with the rest obtained from reference TRBV11-2 and TRBJ2-1, is as follows: EAGVAQSPRYKIIEKRQSVAFWCNPISGHATLYWYQQILGQGPKLLIQFQNNGVVDDSQLPKDRFSAERLKGVDSTLKIQPAKLEDSAVYLCASSSGLASYNEQFFGPGTRLTVL.

The gene calls are TRBV4-1 and TRBJ2-2; 7 bases fit TRBD2. The CDR3 consists of 19 residues. With 0 bases clipped from V and 5 bases from J, the junction kept 15 bases outside the gene matches. CDR1 and CDR2 from the germline V gene are MGHRA and YSYEKL. The CDR3 DNA follows: TGCGCCAGCAGCCAAGATACTGGTGTGGGCGGGAGAGGGACCGGGGAGCTGTTTTTT. It encodes CASSQDTGVGGRGTGELFF.

The chain employs TRBV18 and TRBJ2-3; D is possibly TRBD1 or TRBD2 (5 bases each). The CDR3 has 14 residues. Germline assignment: CDR1 KGHSH and CDR2 LQKENI. V was pared by 2 bases and J by 2 bases, with 8 bases between. The CDR3 DNA reads as TGTGCCAGCTCACCATCGGGGCACACAGATACGCAGTATTTT. Residues: CASSPSGHTDTQYF. The full variable domain, its missing parts supplied by reference TRBV18 and TRBJ2-3, is NAGVMQNPRHLVRRRGQEARLRCSPMKGHSHVYWYRQLPEEGLKFMVYLQKENIIDESGMPKERFSAEFPKEGPSILRIQQVVRGDSAAYFCASSPSGHTDTQYFGPGTRLTVL.

The genes are TRBV2 and TRBJ2-2, with D unclear. This CDR3 has 10 amino acids. V shed 8 bases and J shed 7 bases, with 5 bases lying between them. Per the germline V gene, CDR1 is SNHLY and CDR2 is FYNNEI. CDR3 residues: CASGVGELFF. The CDR3 nucleotides read TGTGCCAGCGGAGTCGGGGAGCTGTTTTTT.

This clone appeared a single time. The J gene is TRBJ1-2, the V gene TRBV5-4, with a tentative D call TRBD1 (6 bases). V lost 0 bases and J lost 2, with 11 bases in between. CDR1 is SGHNT and CDR2 is YYREEE in the germline V gene (reference sequence). This CDR3 is built from 15 residues. The CDR3 region is CASSLDRDPNYGYTF. DNA for the CDR3: TGTGCCAGCAGCTTGGACAGGGATCCCAACTATGGCTACACCTTC. The entire variable domain, with the rest obtained from reference TRBV5-4 and TRBJ1-2, is as follows: ETGVTQSPTHLIKTRGQQVTLRCSSQSGHNTVSWYQQALGQGPQFIFQYYREEENGRGNFPPRFSGLQFPNYSSELNVNALELDDSALYLCASSLDRDPNYGYTFGSGTRLTVV.

This clone was observed once. The rearrangement links TRBV5-8 to TRBJ1-3; 10 nucleotides match TRBD1. J lost 0 bases, V lost 0 bases, and 6 bases had no gene match. Germline V gives CDR1 SGHTS, CDR2 YDEGEE. This CDR3 is 18 amino acids long. Here the CDR3 reads CASSLGDRGLSSGNTIYF. The CDR3 DNA reads as TGTGCCAGCAGCTTGGGGGACAGGGGATTAAGCTCTGGAAACACCATATATTTT.

V usage is TRBV18 and J usage is TRBJ2-5; D call uncertain. Germline-derived CDR1 and CDR2 are KGHSH and LQKENI. The V gene lost 0 bases and the J gene lost 1 base, with 6 bases spanning the gap. The CDR3 has 14 residues. The CDR3 bases are TGTGCCAGCTCACCACCGATGGGCCAAGAGACCCAGTACTTC. It yields the protein CASSPPMGQETQYF. Based on the CDR3 plus reference TRBV18 and TRBJ2-5, the full variable domain is NAGVMQNPRHLVRRRGQEARLRCSPMKGHSHVYWYRQLPEEGLKFMVYLQKENIIDESGMPKERFSAEFPKEGPSILRIQQVVRGDSAAYFCASSPPMGQETQYFGPGTRLLVL.

The V call is TRBV19, the J call TRBJ2-5, with 12 bases matching TRBD1. The germline CDR1 and CDR2 sequences are LNHDA and SQIVND (reference sequence). V lost 1 base to trimming and J lost 4 bases; unmatched junction nucleotides: 4. The CDR3 length is 16 residues. The CDR3 bases are TGTGCCAGTAGTATAGTCGGGGGACAGGGGGCAGAGACCCAGTACTTC. Encoded protein: CASSIVGGQGAETQYF.

CDR3 residues: CASSELRQSSYNEQFF. The CDR3 bases are TGCGCCAGCAGTGAGTTAAGGCAGAGCTCCTACAATGAGCAGTTCTTC. The chain joins TRBV10-1 to TRBJ2-1, with D uncertain. Germline values: CDR1 WNHNN, CDR2 SYGVQD (reference sequence). The length of the CDR3 is 16 residues. With 1 base removed from V and 0 bases from J, the gap between germline ends came to 10 bases.